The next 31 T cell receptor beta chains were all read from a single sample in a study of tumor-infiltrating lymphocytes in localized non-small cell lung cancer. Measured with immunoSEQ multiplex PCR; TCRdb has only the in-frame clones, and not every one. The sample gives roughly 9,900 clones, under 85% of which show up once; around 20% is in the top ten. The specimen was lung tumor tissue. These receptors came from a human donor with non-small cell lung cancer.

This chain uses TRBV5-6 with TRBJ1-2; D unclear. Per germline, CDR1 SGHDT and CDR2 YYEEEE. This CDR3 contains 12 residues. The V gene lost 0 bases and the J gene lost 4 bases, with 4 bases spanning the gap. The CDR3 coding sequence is TGTGCCAGCAGCTTGGCCAGCTATGGCTACACCTTC. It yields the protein CASSLASYGYTF.

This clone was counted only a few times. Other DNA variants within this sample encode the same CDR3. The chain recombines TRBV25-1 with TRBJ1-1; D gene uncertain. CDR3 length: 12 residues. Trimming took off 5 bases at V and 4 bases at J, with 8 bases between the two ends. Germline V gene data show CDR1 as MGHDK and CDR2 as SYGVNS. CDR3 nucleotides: TGTGCCAGCAGTAAGGGTGCCACTGAAGCTTTCTTT. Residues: CASSKGATEAFF.

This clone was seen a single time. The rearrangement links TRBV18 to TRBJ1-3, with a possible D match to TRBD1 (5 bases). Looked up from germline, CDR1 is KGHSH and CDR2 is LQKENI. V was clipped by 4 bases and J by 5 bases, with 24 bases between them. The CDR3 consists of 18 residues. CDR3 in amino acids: CASSRLMGETGMRNTIYF. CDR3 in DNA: TGTGCCAGCTCACGACTAATGGGGGAGACCGGTATGAGAAACACCATATATTTT.

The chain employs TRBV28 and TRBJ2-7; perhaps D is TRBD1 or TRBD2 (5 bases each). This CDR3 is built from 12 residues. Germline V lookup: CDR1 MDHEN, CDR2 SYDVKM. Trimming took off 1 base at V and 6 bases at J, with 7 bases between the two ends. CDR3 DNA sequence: TGTGCCAGCAGTTTATCGGGACCCGAGCAGTACTTC. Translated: CASSLSGPEQYF.

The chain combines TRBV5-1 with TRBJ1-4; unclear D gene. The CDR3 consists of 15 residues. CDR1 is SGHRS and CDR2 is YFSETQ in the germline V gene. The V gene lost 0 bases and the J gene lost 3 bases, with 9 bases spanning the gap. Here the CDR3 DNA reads TGCGCCAGCAGCTTGGGGGTTGCGGCTAATGAAAAACTGTTTTTT. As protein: CASSLGVAANEKLFF.

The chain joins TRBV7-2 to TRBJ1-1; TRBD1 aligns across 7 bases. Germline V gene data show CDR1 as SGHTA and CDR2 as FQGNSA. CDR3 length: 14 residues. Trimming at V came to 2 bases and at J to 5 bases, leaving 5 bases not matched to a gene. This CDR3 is CASSLHLRGTEAFF. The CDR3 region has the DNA TGTGCCAGCAGCTTACATCTCAGGGGGACTGAAGCTTTCTTT.

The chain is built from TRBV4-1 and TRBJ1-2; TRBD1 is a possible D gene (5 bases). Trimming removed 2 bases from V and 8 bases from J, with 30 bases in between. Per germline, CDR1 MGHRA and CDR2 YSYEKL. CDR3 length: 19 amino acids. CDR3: CASSQNPVQGVMGLGGYTF. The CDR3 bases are TGCGCCAGCAGCCAAAATCCTGTCCAAGGGGTAATGGGCCTAGGCGGCTACACCTTC.

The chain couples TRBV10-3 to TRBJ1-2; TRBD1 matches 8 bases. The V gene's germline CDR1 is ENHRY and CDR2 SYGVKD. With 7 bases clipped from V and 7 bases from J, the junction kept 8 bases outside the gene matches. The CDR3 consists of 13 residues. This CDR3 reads CAINAGGVGGYTF. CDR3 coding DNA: TGTGCCATCAACGCAGGGGGCGTTGGTGGCTACACCTTC.

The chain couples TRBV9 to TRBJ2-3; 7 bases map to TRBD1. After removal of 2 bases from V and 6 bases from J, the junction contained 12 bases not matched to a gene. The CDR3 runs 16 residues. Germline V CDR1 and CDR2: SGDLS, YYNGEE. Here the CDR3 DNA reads TGTGCCAGCAGCGTGACAACAGGGGCCCCTTCGGATACGCAGTATTTT. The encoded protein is CASSVTTGAPSDTQYF.

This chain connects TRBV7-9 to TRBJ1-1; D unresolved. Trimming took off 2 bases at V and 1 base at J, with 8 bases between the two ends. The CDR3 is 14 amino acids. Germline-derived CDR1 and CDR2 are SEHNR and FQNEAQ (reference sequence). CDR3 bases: TGTGCCAGCAGCTTACCCTCACAGAACACTGAAGCTTTCTTT. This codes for CASSLPSQNTEAFF.

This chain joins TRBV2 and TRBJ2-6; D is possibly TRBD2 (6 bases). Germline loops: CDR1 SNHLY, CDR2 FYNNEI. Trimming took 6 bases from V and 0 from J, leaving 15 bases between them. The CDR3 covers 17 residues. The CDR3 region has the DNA TGTGCCAGCAGAAACGCGGTGGGGGGCTCTGGGGCCAACGTCCTGACTTTC. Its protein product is CASRNAVGGSGANVLTF.

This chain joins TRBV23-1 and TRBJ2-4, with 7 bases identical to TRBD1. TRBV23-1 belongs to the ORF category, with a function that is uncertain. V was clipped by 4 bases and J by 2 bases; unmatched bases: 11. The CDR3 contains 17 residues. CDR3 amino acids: CASSPKTGFRPKNIQYF. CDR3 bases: TGCGCCAGCAGTCCTAAGACAGGGTTCCGACCCAAAAACATTCAGTACTTC.

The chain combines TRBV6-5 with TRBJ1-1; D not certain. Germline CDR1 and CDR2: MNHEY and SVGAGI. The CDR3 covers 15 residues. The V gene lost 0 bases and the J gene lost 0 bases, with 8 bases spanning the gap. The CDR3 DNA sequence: TGTGCCAGCAGTTACTCGAGGTCGGTGAACACTGAAGCTTTCTTT. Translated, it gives CASSYSRSVNTEAFF.

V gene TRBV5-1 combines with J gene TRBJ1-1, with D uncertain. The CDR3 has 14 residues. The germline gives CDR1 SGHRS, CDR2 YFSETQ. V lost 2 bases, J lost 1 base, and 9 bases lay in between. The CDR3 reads CASSFGGQNTEAFF. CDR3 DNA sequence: TGCGCCAGCAGCTTTGGCGGGCAGAACACTGAAGCTTTCTTT.

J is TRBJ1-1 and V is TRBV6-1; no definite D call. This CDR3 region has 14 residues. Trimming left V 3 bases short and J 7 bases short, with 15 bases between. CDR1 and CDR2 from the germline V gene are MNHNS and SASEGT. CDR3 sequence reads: CASSDQRKRVEAFF. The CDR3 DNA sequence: TGTGCCAGCAGTGATCAGAGGAAACGAGTTGAAGCTTTCTTT.

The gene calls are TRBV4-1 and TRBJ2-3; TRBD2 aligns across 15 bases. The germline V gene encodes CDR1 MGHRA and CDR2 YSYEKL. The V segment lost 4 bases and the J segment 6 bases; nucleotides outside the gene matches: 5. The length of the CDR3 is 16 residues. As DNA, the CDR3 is TGCGCCAGCAGCCGCGGACTAGCGGGGGGGAGGGATACGCAGTATTTT. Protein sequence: CASSRGLAGGRDTQYF.

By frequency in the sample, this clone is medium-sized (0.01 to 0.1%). The CDR3: CASSDQDRGPYEQYF. In nucleotides, the CDR3 is TGTGCCAGCAGTGACCAAGACAGGGGGCCCTACGAGCAGTACTTC. The V and J genes are TRBV6-1 and TRBJ2-7, with 10 bases fitting TRBD1. The germline V gene encodes CDR1 MNHNS and CDR2 SASEGT. The CDR3 sequence is 15 residues long. The V segment lost 3 bases and the J segment 2 bases; nucleotides outside the gene matches: 4.

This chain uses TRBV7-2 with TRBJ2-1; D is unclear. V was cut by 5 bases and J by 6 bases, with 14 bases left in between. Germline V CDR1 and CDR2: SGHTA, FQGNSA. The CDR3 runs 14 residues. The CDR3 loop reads CASSAGAQRNEQFF. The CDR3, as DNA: TGTGCCAGCAGCGCTGGAGCCCAACGCAATGAGCAGTTCTTC. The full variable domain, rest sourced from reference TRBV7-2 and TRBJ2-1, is GAGVSQSPSNKVTEKGKDVELRCDPISGHTALYWYRQSLGQGLEFLIYFQGNSAPDKSGLPSDRFSAERTGGSVSTLTIQRTQQEDSAVYLCASSAGAQRNEQFFGPGTRLTVL.

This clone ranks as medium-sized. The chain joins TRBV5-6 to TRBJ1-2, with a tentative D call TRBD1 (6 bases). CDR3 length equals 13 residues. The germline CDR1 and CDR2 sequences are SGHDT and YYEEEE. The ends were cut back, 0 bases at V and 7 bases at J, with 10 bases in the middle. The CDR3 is CASSLVQGGGYTF. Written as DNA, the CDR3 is TGTGCCAGCAGCTTGGTACAGGGCGGTGGCTACACCTTC.

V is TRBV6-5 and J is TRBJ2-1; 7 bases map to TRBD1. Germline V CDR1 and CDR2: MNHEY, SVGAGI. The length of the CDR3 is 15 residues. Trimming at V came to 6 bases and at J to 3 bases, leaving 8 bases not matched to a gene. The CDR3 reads CASRLRDSDYNEQFF. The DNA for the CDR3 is TGTGCCAGCAGGCTCCGGGACAGCGACTACAATGAGCAGTTCTTC.

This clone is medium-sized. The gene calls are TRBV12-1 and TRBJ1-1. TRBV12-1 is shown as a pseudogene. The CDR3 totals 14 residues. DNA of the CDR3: TGTGCCAGCAGCTTTGAGATCGCGAACACTGAAGCTTTCTTT. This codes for CASSFEIANTEAFF.

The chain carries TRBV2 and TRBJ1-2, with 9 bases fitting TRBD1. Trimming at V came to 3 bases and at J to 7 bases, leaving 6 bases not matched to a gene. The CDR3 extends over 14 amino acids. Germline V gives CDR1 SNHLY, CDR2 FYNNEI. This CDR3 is CASSEAGQGAGYTF. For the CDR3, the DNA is TGTGCCAGCAGTGAGGCGGGACAGGGCGCTGGCTACACCTTC.

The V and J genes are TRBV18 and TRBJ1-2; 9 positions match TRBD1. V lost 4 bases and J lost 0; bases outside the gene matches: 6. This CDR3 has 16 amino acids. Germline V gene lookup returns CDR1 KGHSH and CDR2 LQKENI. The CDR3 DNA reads TGTGCCAGCTCACTAGGACAGGGGAATTCTAACTATGGCTACACCTTC. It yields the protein CASSLGQGNSNYGYTF.

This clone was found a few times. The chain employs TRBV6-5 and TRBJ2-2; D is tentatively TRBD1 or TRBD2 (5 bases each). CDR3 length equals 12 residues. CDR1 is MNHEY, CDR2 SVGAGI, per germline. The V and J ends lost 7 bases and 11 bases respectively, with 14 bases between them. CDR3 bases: TGTGCCAGCACCACCGGGGACGGAGAGCTGTTTTTT. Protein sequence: CASTTGDGELFF.

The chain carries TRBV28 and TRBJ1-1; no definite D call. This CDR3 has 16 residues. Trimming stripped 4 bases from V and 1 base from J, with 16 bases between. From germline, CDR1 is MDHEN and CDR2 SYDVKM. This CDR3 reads CASSSRGGRTNTEAFF. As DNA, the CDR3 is TGTGCCAGCAGTTCCCGGGGTGGTAGGACGAACACTGAAGCTTTCTTT.

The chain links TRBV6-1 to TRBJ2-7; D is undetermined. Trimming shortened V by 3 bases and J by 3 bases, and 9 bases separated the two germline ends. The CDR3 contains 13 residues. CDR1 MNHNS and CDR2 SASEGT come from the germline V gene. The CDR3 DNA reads TGTGCCAGCAGTGAGAAACGGGTCTACGAGCAGTACTTC. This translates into CASSEKRVYEQYF.

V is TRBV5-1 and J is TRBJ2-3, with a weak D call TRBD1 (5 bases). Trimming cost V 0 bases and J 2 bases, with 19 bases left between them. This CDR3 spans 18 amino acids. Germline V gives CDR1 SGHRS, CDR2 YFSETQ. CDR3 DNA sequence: TGCGCCAGCAGCTTGGATTCTGTACGCCAGGGATACACAGATACGCAGTATTTT. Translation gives CASSLDSVRQGYTDTQYF.

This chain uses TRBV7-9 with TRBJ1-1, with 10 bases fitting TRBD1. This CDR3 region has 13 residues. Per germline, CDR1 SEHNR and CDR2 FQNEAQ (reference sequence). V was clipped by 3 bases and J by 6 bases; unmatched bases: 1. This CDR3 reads CASSFGQGAEAFF. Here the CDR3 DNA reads TGTGCCAGCAGCTTTGGACAGGGGGCTGAAGCTTTCTTT. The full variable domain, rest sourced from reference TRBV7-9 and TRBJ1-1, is DTGVSQNPRHKITKRGQNVTFRCDPISEHNRLYWYRQTLGQGPEFLTYFQNEAQLEKSRLLSDRFSAERPKGSFSTLEIQRTEQGDSAMYLCASSFGQGAEAFFGQGTRLTVV.

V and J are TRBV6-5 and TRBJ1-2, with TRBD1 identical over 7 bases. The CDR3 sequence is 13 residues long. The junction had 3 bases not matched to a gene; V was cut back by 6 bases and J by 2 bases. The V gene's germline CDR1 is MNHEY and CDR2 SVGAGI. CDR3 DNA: TGTGCCAGCAGACCGACAGGGAACTATGGCTACACCTTC. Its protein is CASRPTGNYGYTF.

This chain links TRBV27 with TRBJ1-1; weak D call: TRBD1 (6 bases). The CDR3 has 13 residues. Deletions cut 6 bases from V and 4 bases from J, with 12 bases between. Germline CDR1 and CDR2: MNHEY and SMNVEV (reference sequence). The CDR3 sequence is CASRVNRVTEAFF. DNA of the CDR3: TGTGCCAGCAGGGTTAACAGGGTCACTGAAGCTTTCTTT.

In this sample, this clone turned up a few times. DNA of the CDR3: TGTGCCAGCAGTTTCAGGGGGCTCGTCGGGGAGCTGTTTTTT. It codes for CASSFRGLVGELFF. This chain joins TRBV6-5 and TRBJ2-2, with 8 bases that match TRBD1. This CDR3 has 14 residues. The germline CDR1 and CDR2 sequences are MNHEY and SVGAGI. V trimming: 4 bases; J trimming: 7 bases; junction bases outside the gene matches: 5.